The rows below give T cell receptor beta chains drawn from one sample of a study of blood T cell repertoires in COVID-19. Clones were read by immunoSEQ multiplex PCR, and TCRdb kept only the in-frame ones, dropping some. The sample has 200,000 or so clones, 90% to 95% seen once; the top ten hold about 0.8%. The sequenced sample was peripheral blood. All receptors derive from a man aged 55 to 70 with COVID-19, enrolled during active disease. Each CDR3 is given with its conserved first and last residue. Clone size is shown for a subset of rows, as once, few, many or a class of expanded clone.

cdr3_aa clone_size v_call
CASSPDSNYGYTF NA TRBV11-2
CASTPGLAAAEQFF NA TRBV6-2/TRBV6-3
CACPSGHEQYF once TRBV10-1
CASSYGGNYGYTF NA TRBV6-5
CASSPSGGGPSTNEKLFF NA TRBV23-1
CATSDPRTSRDTQYF once TRBV24-1
CASRDRQGARTEAFF NA TRBV6-6
CASSQGAGTEAFF once TRBV2
CAWSRRGIRTGELFF NA TRBV30
CASSPRDRGLNQPQHF NA TRBV4-1
CASSVGTGDQPQHF NA TRBV9
CASSPTGTGSYGYTF NA TRBV3-1/TRBV3-2
CASSDAGRYGYTF NA TRBV5-5
CASSQVSAGNTIYF NA TRBV4-2
CASSLGQTDTQYF NA TRBV7-8
CASSDREYHGSGANVLTF NA TRBV6-4
CASSPLAGGADTQYF NA TRBV2